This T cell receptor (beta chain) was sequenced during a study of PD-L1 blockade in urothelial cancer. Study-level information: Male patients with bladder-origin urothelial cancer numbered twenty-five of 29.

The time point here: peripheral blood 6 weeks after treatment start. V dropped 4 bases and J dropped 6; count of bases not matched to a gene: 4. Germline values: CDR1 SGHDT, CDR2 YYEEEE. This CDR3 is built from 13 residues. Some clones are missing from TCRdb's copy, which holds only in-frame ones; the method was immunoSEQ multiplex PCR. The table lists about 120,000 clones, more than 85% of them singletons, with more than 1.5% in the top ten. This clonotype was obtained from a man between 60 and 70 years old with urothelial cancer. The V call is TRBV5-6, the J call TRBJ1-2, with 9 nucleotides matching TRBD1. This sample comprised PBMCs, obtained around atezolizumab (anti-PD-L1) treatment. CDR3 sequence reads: CASSHGTGNGYTF. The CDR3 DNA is TGTGCCAGCAGCCACGGGACAGGGAATGGCTACACCTTC.